Sequencing of this TCR beta chain was carried out in a study of shared clonotypes between healthy human individuals. Overall study results and limits: The low donor count limited represented genetic and exposure-history diversity. Some clonotypes were shared by all four sorted-subset donors, while others were not shared. The non-shared ones had lower generation probabilities than the shared ones.

As originally analysed: Junction-only sequences without quality scores were provided by ImmunoSEQ, so filtering was different. Only in-frame clones appear in the TCRdb table, and some are missing; sequencing was by immunoSEQ multiplex PCR. The DNA was the basis for D and trimming; V, J and clone size are from that table. The sample contains about 870,000 clones, 90% to 95% of which appear only once. This clone was observed a single time. Its antigen is as yet unknown. The naive CD8 fraction comprised CD45RO-negative cells positively selected for CCR7 and excluded terminally differentiated effector memory CD45RA+ cells. Germline CDR1 reads SGHTA; CDR2 reads FQGTGA. V shed 6 bases and J shed 1 base, with 3 bases lying between them. This CDR3 comprises 12 residues.

This sequence was found in a young man in good health. V usage is TRBV7-3 and J usage is TRBJ2-2; unclear D gene. The sample comprised naive CD8+ T cells sorted from blood. CDR3 sequence reads: CASRGNTGELFF. The DNA of the CDR3 is TGTGCCAGCAGGGGGAACACCGGGGAGCTGTTTTTT.